The 4 T cell receptor beta chains listed next were all sequenced from one sample in a study of blood T cell repertoires in COVID-19. Clones were sequenced by immunoSEQ multiplex PCR, and TCRdb holds only the in-frame ones, with some missing. The sample contains about 200,000 clones, around 90% of which appear only once. The sample was peripheral blood. The source is a man between 60 and 75 years old with active or convalescent COVID-19.

The CDR3 DNA follows: TGTGCCAGCAAAGGACAGAGAGAGCAAGAGACCCAGTACTTC. This encodes CASKGQREQETQYF. The J gene is TRBJ2-5, the V gene TRBV6-5, with D perhaps matching TRBD1 (6 bases). The CDR3 spans 14 residues. Germline assignment: CDR1 MNHEY and CDR2 SVGAGI. V shed 7 bases and J shed 2 bases, with 14 bases lying between them.

The chain couples TRBV9 to TRBJ2-7; D perhaps matches TRBD1 (6 bases). Germline values: CDR1 SGDLS, CDR2 YYNGEE. Trimming cost V 4 bases and J 3 bases, with 20 bases left between them. This CDR3 spans 16 amino acids. CDR3 loop: CASSRVFKGVGYEQYF. The CDR3 region has the DNA TGTGCCAGCAGCAGGGTTTTTAAGGGGGTAGGCTACGAGCAGTACTTC.

The chain recombines TRBV2 with TRBJ1-1, with D possibly TRBD1 on 5 matching bases. Per the germline V gene, CDR1 is SNHLY and CDR2 is FYNNEI. The CDR3 length is 15 residues. V was cut by 4 bases and J by 3 bases, with 15 bases left in between. CDR3 bases: TGTGCCAGCAGTGCCCCCCAATGGGGGGACACTGAAGCTTTCTTT. This encodes CASSAPQWGDTEAFF.

The chain is built from TRBV5-1 and TRBJ2-1; D remains ambiguous. V lost 4 bases and J lost 13, with 18 bases in between. The CDR3 has 13 amino acids. Germline V CDR1 and CDR2: SGHRS, YFSETQ. CDR3 DNA sequence: TGCGCCAGCAGCCTGACATCAACTCAAAATCAGTTCTTC. As protein: CASSLTSTQNQFF.